A single sample gave rise to the 5 T cell receptor beta chains below, sequenced in a study of radiation and T cells in renal cell carcinoma. Repertoires were generated with immunoSEQ multiplex PCR, while TCRdb's copy carries only in-frame clones and drops some. Among 97,000 or so clones listed, 84% were seen once. Sample time point: blood 4 weeks post-SBRT, at nephrectomy. Treatment reported: 15 Gy SBRT to primary tumor, nephrectomy 4 weeks later. Specimen: blood, collected from a patient whose treatment included radiotherapy and nephrectomy. The receptors here all came from a man aged 55-75 years with renal cell carcinoma.

The chain carries TRBV10-2 and TRBJ2-7; 13 bases fit TRBD2. Germline loops: CDR1 WSHSY, CDR2 SAAADI. CDR3 length equals 17 residues. The junction had 14 bases not matched to a gene; V was cut back by 7 bases and J by 5 bases. The chain's CDR3 is CASTPSGTSGVVHEQYF. CDR3 DNA: TGCGCCAGCACCCCCTCCGGGACTAGCGGGGTGGTCCACGAGCAGTACTTC.

The V gene is TRBV29-1, the J gene TRBJ2-1, with TRBD2 as a possible D gene (5 bases). CDR1 SQVTM and CDR2 ANQGSEA come from the germline V gene. Deletions cut 4 bases from V and 7 bases from J, with 8 bases between. The CDR3 has 11 residues. The CDR3 region has the DNA TGCAGCGTTGTGAGGGATAATGAGCAGTTCTTC. Translated, it gives CSVVRDNEQFF.

This sequence joins TRBV18 and TRBJ1-4; the D gene is possibly TRBD1 (6 bases). The CDR3 extends over 13 amino acids. Germline V CDR1 and CDR2: KGHSH, LQKENI. V lost 3 bases and J lost 8, with 10 bases in between. The CDR3 reads CASSPYRAEKLFF. The CDR3 DNA reads TGTGCCAGCTCACCCTACAGGGCGGAAAAACTGTTTTTT.

This chain connects TRBV27 to TRBJ1-5; TRBD1 aligns across 7 bases. V gave up 7 bases and J gave up 4 bases; unmatched junction bases: 13. Germline V lookup: CDR1 MNHEY, CDR2 SMNVEV (reference sequence). The CDR3 length is 16 residues. CDR3 amino acids: CASTKHGGQQNQPQHF. The CDR3, as DNA: TGTGCCAGCACCAAGCACGGGGGACAGCAGAATCAGCCCCAGCATTTT.

This chain connects TRBV7-2 to TRBJ1-3; the D gene is possibly TRBD1 (5 bases). This CDR3 spans 14 amino acids. The germline V gene encodes CDR1 SGHTA and CDR2 FQGNSA. Trimming removed 0 bases from V and 3 bases from J, with 6 bases in between. CDR3 DNA: TGTGCCAGCAGCTTAGCGGGGGTTGGAAACACCATATATTTT. This gives the protein CASSLAGVGNTIYF.